Many counts were recorded for the clone carrying this T cell receptor beta chain. Its cognate antigen is unknown. TCRdb independently ran MiXCR on the RT-PCR reads; one entry per CDR3 protein. This table holds about half a million distinct CDR3 sequences, less than 10% found once. These data originate in a study of response to subunit inactivated influenza vaccine. The study, taken as a whole, reports: Researchers suggested that each seasonal influenza vaccination recruits few new T cells.

CDR1 and CDR2 from the germline V gene are MDHEN and SYDVKM. The CDR3 runs 12 residues. V was cut by 6 bases and J by 5 bases, with 10 bases left in between. V and J are TRBV28 and TRBJ2-5, with D unresolved. This TCR came from a man aged 45-69 years who received an inactivated influenza vaccine. Sequencing used PBMCs from blood, obtained 23 months after vaccination. DNA of the CDR3: TGTGCCAGCAGAACCAGACGCGAGACCCAGTACTTC. Residues: CASRTRRETQYF.